Below, 3 T cell receptor beta chains from the same sample are listed, as sequenced in a study of cytomegalovirus exposure and HLA in healthy donors. This PCR relied on a set of 60 Vbeta primers and 13 Jbeta primers. TCRdb's table, derived via immunoSEQ multiplex PCR, lists solely in-frame clones and lacks some. The sample lists over 70,000 clones, 74% occurring once. What was sequenced was PBMCs. Source of these receptors: a human donor in good health.

This chain links TRBV5-1 with TRBJ2-5; D is ambiguous. The CDR3 covers 13 residues. Per germline, CDR1 SGHRS and CDR2 YFSETQ. V was pared by 4 bases and J by 1 base, with 8 bases between. The CDR3 sequence is CASSNSPQETQYF. In DNA, the CDR3 is TGCGCCAGCAGCAACAGTCCCCAAGAGACCCAGTACTTC.

The J gene is TRBJ2-1, the V gene TRBV10-1; D may be TRBD2 (5 bases). Germline V gives CDR1 WNHNN, CDR2 SYGVQD (reference sequence). This CDR3 comprises 14 residues. V lost 0 bases to trimming and J lost 7 bases, with 10 bases between them. The CDR3 sequence is CASSESEGLNEQFF. CDR3 in DNA: TGCGCCAGCAGTGAGTCAGAGGGTCTGAATGAGCAGTTCTTC.

V usage is TRBV29-1 and J usage is TRBJ1-1; D gene unclear. Germline V lookup: CDR1 SQVTM, CDR2 ANQGSEA. The V gene lost 8 bases and the J gene lost 1 base, with 14 bases spanning the gap. The CDR3 is 13 amino acids. The CDR3: CSTYSGRNTEAFF. CDR3 in DNA: TGCAGCACTTATTCGGGGAGGAACACTGAAGCTTTCTTT. Drawing the rest from reference TRBV29-1 and TRBJ1-1, the complete variable domain is SAVISQKPSRDICQRGTSLTIQCQVDSQVTMMFWYRQQPGQSLTLIATANQGSEATYESGFVIDKFPISRPNLTFSTLTVSNMSPEDSSIYLCSTYSGRNTEAFFGQGTRLTVV.